Below, 4 T cell receptor beta chains from the same sample are listed, as sequenced in a study of shared clonotypes between healthy human individuals. TCRdb's table, derived via immunoSEQ multiplex PCR, lists solely in-frame clones and lacks some. The sample carries about 690,000 clones, roughly 87% recorded once. Source material: memory CD8+ T cells from PBMCs. The subset here: CD45RO+ cells pooled with CCR7-negative TemRA cells. The source is a man aged 18 to 35 in good health. Some clones in this sample may be carry-over from other donors' samples.

The CDR3 DNA follows: TGTGCCAGCAGCTGGCTGGGGTCTTGGGCTGAAAAACTGTTTTTT. The encoded protein is CASSWLGSWAEKLFF. The genes are TRBV7-2 and TRBJ1-4; D gene ambiguous. Trimming took 4 bases from V and 7 from J, leaving 16 bases between them. CDR3 length: 15 amino acids. Germline V CDR1 and CDR2: SGHTA, FQGNSA.

This rearrangement joins TRBV7-8 to TRBJ1-6; D remains ambiguous. From germline, CDR1 is SGHVS and CDR2 FQNEAQ. The CDR3 loop spans 12 amino acids. V lost 3 bases to trimming and J lost 11 bases, with 8 bases between them. The CDR3 coding sequence is TGTGCCAGCAGCTTGGGAGGGACACCCCTCCACTTT. It specifies CASSLGGTPLHF.

The rearrangement joins TRBV5-1 to TRBJ2-7; possibly TRBD1 or TRBD2 for D (6 bases each). This CDR3 is 15 amino acids long. Trimming pared 1 base from V and 7 bases from J, leaving 18 bases between. Germline CDR1 is SGHRS and CDR2 is YFSETQ. The CDR3 DNA follows: TGCGCCAGCAGCTTGAGGGGGGCCCCCTCTCAAGAGCAGTACTTC. This codes for CASSLRGAPSQEQYF.

The chain uses TRBV15 and TRBJ2-5; 13 positions agree with TRBD2. Judging by the DNA end, TRBJ2-7 fits better; the J call may be wrong. Germline loops: CDR1 LNHNV, CDR2 YYDKDF (reference sequence). This CDR3 contains 15 residues. The CDR3, as DNA: TGTGCCACCAGCACCGGACTAGCGGGAGCCTACGAGCAGTACTTC. Residues: CATSTGLAGAYEQYF.